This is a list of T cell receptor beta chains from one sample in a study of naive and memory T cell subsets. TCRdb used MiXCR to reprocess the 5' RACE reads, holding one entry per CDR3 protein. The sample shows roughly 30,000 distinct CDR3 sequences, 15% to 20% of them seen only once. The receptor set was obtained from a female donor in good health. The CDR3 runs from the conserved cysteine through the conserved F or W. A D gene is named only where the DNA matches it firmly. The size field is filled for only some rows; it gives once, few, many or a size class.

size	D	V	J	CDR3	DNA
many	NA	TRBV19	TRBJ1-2	CASSPWTVNYGYTF	TGTGCCAGTAGTCCGTGGACAGTTAACTATGGCTACACCTTC
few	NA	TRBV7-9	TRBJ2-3	CASSLARGRDTQYF	TGTGCCAGCAGCTTAGCCCGGGGGAGAGATACGCAGTATTTT
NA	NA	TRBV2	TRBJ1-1	CASSEGYDAFF	TGTGCCAGCAGTGAAGGGTATGACGCTTTCTTT
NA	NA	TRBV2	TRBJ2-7	CASWTDGEQYF	TGTGCCAGTTGGACGGACGGCGAGCAGTACTTC
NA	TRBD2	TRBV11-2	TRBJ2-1	CASNVGGLAGNEQFF	TGTGCCAGCAACGTTGGAGGACTAGCGGGCAATGAGCAGTTCTTC
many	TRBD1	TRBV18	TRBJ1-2	CASSLDRESYGYTF	TGTGCCAGCTCATTGGACAGGGAGAGCTATGGCTACACCTTC
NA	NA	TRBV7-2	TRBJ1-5	CASSLQRNQPQHF	TGTGCCAGCAGCCTACAGCGCAATCAGCCCCAGCATTTT
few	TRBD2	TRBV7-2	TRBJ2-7	CASSRALTGGYEQYF	TGTGCCAGCTCCCGAGCGCTGACGGGAGGTTACGAGCAGTACTTC
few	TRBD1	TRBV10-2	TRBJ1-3	CASSEPGGGNTIYF	TGCGCCAGCAGTGAGCCAGGGGGAGGAAACACCATATATTTT
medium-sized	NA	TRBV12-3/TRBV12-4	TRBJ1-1	CASSLAPALNTEAFF	TGTGCCAGCAGTTTAGCCCCAGCCTTGAACACTGAAGCTTTCTTT
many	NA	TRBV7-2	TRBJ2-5	CASSLGPRQETQYF	TGTGCCAGCAGCTTAGGCCCGCGACAAGAGACCCAGTACTTC
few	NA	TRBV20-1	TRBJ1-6	CSALDTGSYNSPLHF	TGCAGTGCCCTGGACACCGGCTCCTATAATTCACCCCTCCACTTT
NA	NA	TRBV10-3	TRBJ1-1	CAISESEDIDTEAFF	TGTGCCATCAGTGAGTCGGAGGATATAGACACTGAAGCTTTCTTT
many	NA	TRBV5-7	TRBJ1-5	CASSLCTGPGSDQPQHF	TGTGCCAGCAGCTTGTGTACCGGGCCAGGGAGCGATCAGCCCCAGCATTTT
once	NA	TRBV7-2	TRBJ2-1	CASSSFSGTGEQFF	TGTGCCAGCAGCTCCTTTTCGGGGACGGGTGAGCAGTTCTTC
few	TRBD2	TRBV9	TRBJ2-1	CASSARTSARNEQFF	TGTGCCAGCAGCGCACGGACTAGCGCTCGCAATGAGCAGTTCTTC
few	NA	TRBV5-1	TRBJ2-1	CASSLEGFVDEQFF	TGCGCCAGCAGCTTGGAAGGGTTTGTCGATGAGCAGTTCTTC
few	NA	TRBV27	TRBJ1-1	CASSFTRFGYEAFF	TGTGCCAGCAGTTTTACGCGCTTCGGTTATGAAGCTTTCTTT
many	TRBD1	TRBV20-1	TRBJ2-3	CSAPGTGGSDTQYF	TGCAGTGCCCCCGGGACAGGGGGCTCAGATACGCAGTATTTT
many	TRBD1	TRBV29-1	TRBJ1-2	CSVRTGSNYGYTF	TGCAGCGTCCGGACAGGCAGCAACTATGGCTACACCTTC
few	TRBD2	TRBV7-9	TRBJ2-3	CASSVGTSGVYGDTQYF	TGTGCCAGCAGCGTAGGGACTAGCGGGGTCTACGGAGATACGCAGTATTTT
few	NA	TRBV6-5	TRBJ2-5	CASRQGGETQYF	TGTGCCAGCAGGCAGGGTGGTGAGACCCAGTACTTC
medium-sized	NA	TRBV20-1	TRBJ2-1	CSASGRPNEQFF	TGCAGTGCTAGCGGACGGCCCAATGAGCAGTTCTTC
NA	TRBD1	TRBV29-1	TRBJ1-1	CSARTGMNTEAFF	TGCAGCGCTCGGACAGGGATGAACACTGAAGCTTTCTTT
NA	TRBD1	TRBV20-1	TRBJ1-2	CSARQGMSFRDGYTF	TGCAGTGCCAGACAGGGGATGAGCTTCAGGGATGGCTACACCTTC
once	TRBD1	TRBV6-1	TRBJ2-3	CASTPKGATDTQYF	TGTGCCAGCACACCAAAGGGGGCCACAGATACGCAGTATTTT
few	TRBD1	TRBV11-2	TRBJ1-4	CASSLGGTGNEKLFF	TGTGCCAGCAGCTTAGGGGGGACAGGAAATGAAAAACTGTTTTTT
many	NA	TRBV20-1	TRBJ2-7	CSASSEYEQYF	TGCAGTGCTTCTAGCGAGTACGAGCAGTACTTC
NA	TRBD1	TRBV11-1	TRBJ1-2	CASSLAPAGQRGGYTF	TGTGCCAGCAGCTTAGCCCCGGCGGGACAGAGAGGAGGCTACACCTTC
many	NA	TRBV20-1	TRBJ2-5	CSARDPVAAQETQYF	TGCAGTGCTAGAGACCCCGTGGCGGCCCAAGAGACCCAGTACTTC
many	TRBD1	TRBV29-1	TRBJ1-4	CSGSTGENEKLFF	TGCAGCGGATCGACAGGGGAAAATGAAAAACTGTTTTTT
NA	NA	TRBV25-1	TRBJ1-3	CASSEWRLSGNTIYF	TGTGCCAGCAGTGAATGGCGGCTTTCTGGAAACACCATATATTTT
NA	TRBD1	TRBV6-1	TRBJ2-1	CASRARQGVYNEQFF	TGTGCCAGCAGAGCAAGACAGGGGGTGTACAATGAGCAGTTCTTC
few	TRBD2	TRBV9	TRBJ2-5	CASSVGPPGGGTETQYF	TGTGCCAGCAGCGTAGGCCCTCCGGGGGGAGGGACAGAGACCCAGTACTTC
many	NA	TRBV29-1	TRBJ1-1	CSVGGLYNTEAFF	TGCAGCGTTGGAGGCCTCTATAACACTGAAGCTTTCTTT
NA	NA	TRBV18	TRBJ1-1	CASSPQVNTEAFF	TGTGCCAGCTCACCGCAAGTGAACACTGAAGCTTTCTTT
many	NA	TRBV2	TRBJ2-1	CASSRPPVPGEQFF	TGTGCCAGCAGTAGGCCGCCGGTTCCCGGTGAGCAGTTCTTC
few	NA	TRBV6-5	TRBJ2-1	CASSYGAGRLEQFF	TGTGCCAGCAGTTACGGGGCAGGGCGTCTGGAGCAGTTCTTC
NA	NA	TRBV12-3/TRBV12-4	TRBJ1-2	CASRDRNYGYTF	TGTGCCAGCAGGGATCGGAACTATGGCTACACCTTC
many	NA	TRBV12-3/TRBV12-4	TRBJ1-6	CASTSWGSPLHF	TGTGCCAGCACTTCCTGGGGTTCACCCCTCCACTTT
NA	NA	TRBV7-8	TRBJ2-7	CASSLYPGREQYF	TGTGCCAGCAGCTTATATCCGGGGAGGGAGCAGTACTTC
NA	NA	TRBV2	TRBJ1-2	CASSETVRNGYTF	TGTGCCAGCAGTGAGACAGTGCGAAATGGCTACACCTTC
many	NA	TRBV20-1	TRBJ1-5	CSARDSSGSRSNQPQHF	TGCAGTGCTAGAGATTCTAGCGGGTCTAGAAGCAATCAGCCCCAGCATTTT
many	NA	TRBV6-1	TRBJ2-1	CASPGMGAEQFF	TGTGCCAGCCCAGGAATGGGCGCTGAGCAGTTCTTC